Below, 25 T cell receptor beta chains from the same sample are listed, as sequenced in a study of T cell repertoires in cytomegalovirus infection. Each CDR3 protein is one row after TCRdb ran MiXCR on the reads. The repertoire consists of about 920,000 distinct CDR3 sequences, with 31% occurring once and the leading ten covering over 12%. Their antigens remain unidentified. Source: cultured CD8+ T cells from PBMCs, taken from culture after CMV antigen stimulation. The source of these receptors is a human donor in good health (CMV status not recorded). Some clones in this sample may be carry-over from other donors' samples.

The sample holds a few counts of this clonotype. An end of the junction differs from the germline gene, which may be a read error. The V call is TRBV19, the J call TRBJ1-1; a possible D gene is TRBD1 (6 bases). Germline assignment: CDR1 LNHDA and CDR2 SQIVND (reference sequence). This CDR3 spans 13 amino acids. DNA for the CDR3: TGTGCCAGCAGTAGGACAGCGGGCACTGAAGCTTTCTTT. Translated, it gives CASSRTAGTEAFF.

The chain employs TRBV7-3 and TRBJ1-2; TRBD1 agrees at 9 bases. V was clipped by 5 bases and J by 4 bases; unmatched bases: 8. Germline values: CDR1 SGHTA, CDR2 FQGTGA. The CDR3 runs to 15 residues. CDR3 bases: TGTGCCAGCAGCCGACCGGGACAGGGCGGCTATGGCTACACCTTC. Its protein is CASSRPGQGGYGYTF.

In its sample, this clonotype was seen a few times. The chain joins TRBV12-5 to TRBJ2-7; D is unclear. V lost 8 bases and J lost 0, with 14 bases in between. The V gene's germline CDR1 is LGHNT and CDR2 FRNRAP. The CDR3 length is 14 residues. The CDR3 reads CASWARISSYEQYV. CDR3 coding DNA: TGTGCTAGTTGGGCCCGGATTAGCTCCTACGAGCAGTACGTC.

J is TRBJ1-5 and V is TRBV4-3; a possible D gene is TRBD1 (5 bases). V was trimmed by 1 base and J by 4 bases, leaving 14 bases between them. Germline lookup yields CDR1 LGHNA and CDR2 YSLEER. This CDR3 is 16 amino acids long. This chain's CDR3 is CASSQVWAGTNQPQHF. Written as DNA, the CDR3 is TGCGCCAGCAGCCAAGTATGGGCAGGGACTAATCAGCCCCAGCATTTT.

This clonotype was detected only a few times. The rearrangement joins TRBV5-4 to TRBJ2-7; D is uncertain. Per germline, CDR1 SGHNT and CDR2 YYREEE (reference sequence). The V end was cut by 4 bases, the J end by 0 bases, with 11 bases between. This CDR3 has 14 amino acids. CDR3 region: CASSIAGSSYEQYV. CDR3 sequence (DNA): TGTGCCAGCAGCATTGCAGGTAGCTCCTACGAGCAGTACGTC.

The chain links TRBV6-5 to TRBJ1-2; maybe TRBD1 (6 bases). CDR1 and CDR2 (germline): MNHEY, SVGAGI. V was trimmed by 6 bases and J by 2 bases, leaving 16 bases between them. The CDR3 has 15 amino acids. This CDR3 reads CASSPRTARNYGYTF. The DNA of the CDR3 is TGTGCCAGCAGCCCCAGGACAGCGAGGAACTATGGCTACACCTTC.

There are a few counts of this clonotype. The CDR3 region has the DNA TGCAGCGCCGGGCCGCAGGTGTACGAGCAGTACTTC. It translates to CSAGPQVYEQYF. The chain is built from TRBV29-1 and TRBJ2-7; no clear D gene. CDR3 length: 12 residues. Trimming cost V 7 bases and J 4 bases, with 14 bases left between them. Looked up from germline, CDR1 is SQVTM and CDR2 is ANQGSEA.

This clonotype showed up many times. The CDR3 DNA is TGTGCCAGCAGCTTGGAACCGACAGGGGCTAAAGGCACCATATATTTT. It encodes CASSLEPTGAKGTIYF. The chain employs TRBV5-4 and TRBJ1-3, with 8 bases matching TRBD1. This CDR3 region has 16 residues. After removal of 0 bases from V and 9 bases from J, the junction contained 11 bases not matched to a gene. CDR1 is SGHNT, CDR2 YYREEE, per germline (reference sequence).

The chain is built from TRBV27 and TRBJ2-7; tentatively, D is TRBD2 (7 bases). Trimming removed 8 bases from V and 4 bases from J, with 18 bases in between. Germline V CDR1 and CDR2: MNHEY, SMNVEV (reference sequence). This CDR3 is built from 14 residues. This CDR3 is CASAGGGAGYEQYF. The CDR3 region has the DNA TGTGCCAGCGCCGGAGGGGGGGCGGGTTACGAGCAGTACTTC.

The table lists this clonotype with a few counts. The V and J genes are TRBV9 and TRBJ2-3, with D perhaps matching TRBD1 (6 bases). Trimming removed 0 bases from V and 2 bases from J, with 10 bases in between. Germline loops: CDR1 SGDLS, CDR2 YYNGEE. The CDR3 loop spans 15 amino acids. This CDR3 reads CASSVGGHNTDTQYF. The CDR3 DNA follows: TGTGCCAGCAGCGTAGGGGGACACAACACAGATACGCAGTATTTT.

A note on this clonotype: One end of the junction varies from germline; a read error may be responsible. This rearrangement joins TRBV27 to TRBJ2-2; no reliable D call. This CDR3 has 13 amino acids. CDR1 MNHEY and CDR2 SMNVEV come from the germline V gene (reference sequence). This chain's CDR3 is CPSSFGRTGELFF. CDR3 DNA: TGTCCCAGTAGTTTTGGGCGAACCGGGGAGCTGTTTTTT.

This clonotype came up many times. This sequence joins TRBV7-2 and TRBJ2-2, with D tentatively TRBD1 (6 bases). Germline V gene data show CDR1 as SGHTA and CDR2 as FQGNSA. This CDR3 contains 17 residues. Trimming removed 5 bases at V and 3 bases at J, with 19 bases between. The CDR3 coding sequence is TGTGCCAGCAGCCCCACACTTAACAGGGTTGACACCGGGGAGCTGTTTTTT. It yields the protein CASSPTLNRVDTGELFF.

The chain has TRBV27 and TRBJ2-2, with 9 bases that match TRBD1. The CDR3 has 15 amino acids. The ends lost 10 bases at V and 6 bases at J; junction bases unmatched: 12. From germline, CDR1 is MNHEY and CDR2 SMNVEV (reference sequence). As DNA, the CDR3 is TGTGCCACCGACCCCAAGGGACAGGGATCCGGGGAGCTGTTTTTT. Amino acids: CATDPKGQGSGELFF.

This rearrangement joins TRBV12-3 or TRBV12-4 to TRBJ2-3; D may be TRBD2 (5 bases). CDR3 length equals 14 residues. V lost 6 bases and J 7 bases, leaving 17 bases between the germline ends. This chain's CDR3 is CASRSGGIINTQYF. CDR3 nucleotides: TGTGCCAGCAGGAGTGGAGGTATCATAAATACGCAGTATTTT.

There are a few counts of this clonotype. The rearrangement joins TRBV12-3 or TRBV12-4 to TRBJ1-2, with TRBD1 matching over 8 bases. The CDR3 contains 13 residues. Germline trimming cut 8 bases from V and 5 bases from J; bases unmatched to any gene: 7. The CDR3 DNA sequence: TGTGCCAGCGAGACAGGGACAGGATATGGCTACACCTTC. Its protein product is CASETGTGYGYTF.

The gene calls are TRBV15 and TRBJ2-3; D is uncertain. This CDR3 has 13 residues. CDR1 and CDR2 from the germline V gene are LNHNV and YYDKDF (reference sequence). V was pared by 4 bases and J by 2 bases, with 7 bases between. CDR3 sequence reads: CATSKGNTDTQYF. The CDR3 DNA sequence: TGTGCCACCAGCAAGGGAAACACAGATACGCAGTATTTT.

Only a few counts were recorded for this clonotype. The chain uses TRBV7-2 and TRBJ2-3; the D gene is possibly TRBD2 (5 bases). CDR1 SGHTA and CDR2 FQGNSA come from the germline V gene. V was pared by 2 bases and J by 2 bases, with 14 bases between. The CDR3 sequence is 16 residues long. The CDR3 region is CASSLMVGGPTDTQYF. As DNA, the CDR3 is TGTGCCAGCAGCTTAATGGTGGGCGGGCCCACAGATACGCAGTATTTT.

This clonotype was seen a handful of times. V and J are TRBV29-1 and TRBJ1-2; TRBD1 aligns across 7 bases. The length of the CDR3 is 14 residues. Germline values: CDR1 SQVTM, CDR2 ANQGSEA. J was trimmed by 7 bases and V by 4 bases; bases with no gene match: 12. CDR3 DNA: TGCAGCGTTGCGCAACCGGGACAGCCTCTTGGCTACACCTTC. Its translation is CSVAQPGQPLGYTF.

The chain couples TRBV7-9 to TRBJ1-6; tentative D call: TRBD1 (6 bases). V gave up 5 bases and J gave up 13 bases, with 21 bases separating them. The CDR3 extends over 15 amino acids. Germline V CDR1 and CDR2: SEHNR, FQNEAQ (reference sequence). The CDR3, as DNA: TGTGCCAGCAGCGCCCTCGGGGGCAGGGGTTCTCCCCTCCACTTT. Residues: CASSALGGRGSPLHF. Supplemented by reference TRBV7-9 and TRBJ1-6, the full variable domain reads DTGVSQNPRHKITKRGQNVTFRCDPISEHNRLYWYRQTLGQGPEFLTYFQNEAQLEKSRLLSDRFSAERPKGSFSTLEIQRTEQGDSAMYLCASSALGGRGSPLHFGNGTRLTVT.

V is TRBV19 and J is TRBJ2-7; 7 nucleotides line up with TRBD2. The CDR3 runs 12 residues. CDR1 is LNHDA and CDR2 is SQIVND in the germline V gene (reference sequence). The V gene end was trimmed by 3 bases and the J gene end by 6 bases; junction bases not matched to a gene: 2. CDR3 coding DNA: TGTGCCAGTAGTATTTCGGGAGGCGAGCAGTACTTC. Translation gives CASSISGGEQYF.

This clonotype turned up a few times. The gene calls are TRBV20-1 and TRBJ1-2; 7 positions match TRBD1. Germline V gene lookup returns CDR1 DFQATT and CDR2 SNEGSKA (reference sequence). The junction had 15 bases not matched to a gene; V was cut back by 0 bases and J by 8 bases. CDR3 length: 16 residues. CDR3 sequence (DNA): TGCAGTGCTAGAGATATTCGACAGGGCCTCCGAGGAGGCTACACCTTC. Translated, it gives CSARDIRQGLRGGYTF.

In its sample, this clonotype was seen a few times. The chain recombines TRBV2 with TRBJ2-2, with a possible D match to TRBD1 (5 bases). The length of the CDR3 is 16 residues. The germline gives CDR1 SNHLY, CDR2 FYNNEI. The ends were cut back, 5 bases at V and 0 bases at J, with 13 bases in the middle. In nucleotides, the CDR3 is TGTGCCAGCAGTTTCAACAGGTTCCCGAACACCGGGGAGCTGTTTTTT. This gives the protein CASSFNRFPNTGELFF.

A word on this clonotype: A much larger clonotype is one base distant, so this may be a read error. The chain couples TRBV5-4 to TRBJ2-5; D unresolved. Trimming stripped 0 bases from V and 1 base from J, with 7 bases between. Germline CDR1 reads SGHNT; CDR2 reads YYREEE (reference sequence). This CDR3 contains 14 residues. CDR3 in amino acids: CASSLEATQETQYF. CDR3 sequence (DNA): TGTGCCAGCAGCTTGGAAGCGACCCAAGAGACCCAGTACTTC.

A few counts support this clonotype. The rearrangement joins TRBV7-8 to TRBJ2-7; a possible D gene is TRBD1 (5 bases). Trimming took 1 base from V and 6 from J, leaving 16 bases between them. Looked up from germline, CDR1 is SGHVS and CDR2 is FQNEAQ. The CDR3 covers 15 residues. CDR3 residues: CASSLESLRVGEQYV. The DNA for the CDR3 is TGTGCCAGCAGCTTAGAGTCCCTCAGGGTAGGCGAGCAGTACGTC.

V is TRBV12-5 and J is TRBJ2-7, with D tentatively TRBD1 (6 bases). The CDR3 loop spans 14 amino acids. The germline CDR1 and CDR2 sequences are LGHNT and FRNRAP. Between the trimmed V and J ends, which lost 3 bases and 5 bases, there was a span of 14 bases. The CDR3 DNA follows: TGTGCTAGTGGTTTTGTACCAGGGGATGACGAGCAGTACTTC. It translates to CASGFVPGDDEQYF.